The 12 T cell receptor beta chains below come from one sample, sequenced in a study of beta chain features in type 1 diabetes. The sequenced template was cDNA made from the entire isolated RNA. Assay used: immunoSEQ multiplex PCR; TCRdb lists only in-frame clones, some missing. This table has 120,000 to 150,000 clones, roughly an eighth appearing once. The antigens for these receptors are not known. Findings of the study overall: Moderately but significantly shorter TCRB CDR3s were found in Type 1 diabetes patients in all four CD4+ subsets.

Input material: central memory CD4+ T cells from blood. Source of these receptors: a man younger than 35 with type 1 diabetes.

The sample holds many counts of this clone. The chain combines TRBV14 with TRBJ2-4; tentative D call: TRBD2 (5 bases). Germline CDR1 is SGHDN and CDR2 is FVKESK. This CDR3 region has 14 residues. V gave up 5 bases and J gave up 8 bases, with 16 bases separating them. CDR3 region: CASSDTGTGDIQYF. Here the CDR3 DNA reads TGTGCCAGCAGCGATACGGGTACCGGGGACATTCAGTACTTC.

A single count supports this clone. This rearrangement joins TRBV2 to TRBJ1-6; weak D call: TRBD1 (5 bases). V was shortened by 0 bases and J by 5 bases, with 11 bases between the two germline ends. Germline V gene data show CDR1 as SNHLY and CDR2 as FYNNEI. The CDR3 totals 16 residues. CDR3 coding DNA: TGTGCCAGCAGTGAAGCAGGAGGGGTCAATAATTCACCCCTCCACTTT. Its translation: CASSEAGGVNNSPLHF.

This clone was recorded a few times. The chain links TRBV18 to TRBJ2-1; D is possibly TRBD2 (5 bases). V dropped 3 bases and J dropped 8 bases, with 11 bases sitting between them. This CDR3 is built from 13 residues. Germline CDR1 and CDR2: KGHSH and LQKENI. Here the CDR3 DNA reads TGTGCCAGCTCACCCACTAGTGGCGATGAGCAGTTCTTC. This gives the protein CASSPTSGDEQFF.

The chain couples TRBV19 to TRBJ1-1; D is possibly TRBD1 (6 bases). With 7 bases removed from V and 7 bases from J, the gap between germline ends came to 10 bases. CDR3 size: 11 residues. The germline gives CDR1 LNHDA, CDR2 SQIVND (reference sequence). DNA for the CDR3: TGTGCCAGTACAGGGACACTTGAAGCTTTCTTT. This gives the protein CASTGTLEAFF.

This clone was observed a single time. DNA for the CDR3: TGTGCCAGCAGTGGGGACAGCCTTGCAACTAATGAAAAACTGTTTTTT. Protein: CASSGDSLATNEKLFF. The rearrangement joins TRBV2 to TRBJ1-4; TRBD1 matches at 7 bases. Looked up from germline, CDR1 is SNHLY and CDR2 is FYNNEI. The CDR3 has 16 residues. J lost 0 bases, V lost 4 bases, and 5 bases had no gene match. Full variable domain (missing parts from reference TRBV2 and TRBJ1-4): EPEVTQTPSHQVTQMGQEVILRCVPISNHLYFYWYRQILGQKVEFLVSFYNNEISEKSEIFDDQFSVERPDGSNFTLKIRSTKLEDSAMYFCASSGDSLATNEKLFFGSGTQLSVL.

The genes are TRBV6-4 and TRBJ2-1, with 8 nucleotides matching TRBD1. J gave up 8 bases and V 4 bases, and 7 bases lay outside the gene matches. The CDR3 is made up of 14 amino acids. Germline V lookup: CDR1 MRHNA, CDR2 SNTAGT. CDR3 loop: CASSVRTGNHEQFF. CDR3 in DNA: TGTGCCAGCAGTGTGAGGACAGGGAATCATGAGCAGTTCTTC.

There are a few counts of this clone. The chain is built from TRBV30 and TRBJ1-6, with 9 positions matching TRBD1. The CDR3 runs 14 residues. Trimming took 0 bases from V and 10 from J; bases not matched to a gene: 4. Germline assignment: CDR1 GTSNPN and CDR2 SVGIG (reference sequence). CDR3 region: CAWSVQGAGSPLHF. CDR3 bases: TGTGCCTGGAGTGTACAGGGGGCAGGATCACCCCTCCACTTT.

The sample holds many counts of this clone. The V and J genes are TRBV7-9 and TRBJ2-3, with 11 bases aligning to TRBD2. CDR1 SEHNR and CDR2 FQNEAQ come from the germline V gene (reference sequence). The CDR3 spans 16 residues. V was clipped by 2 bases and J by 4 bases; unmatched bases: 5. The CDR3 reads CASSLPSSGGPDTQYF. CDR3 coding DNA: TGTGCCAGCAGCTTACCCTCTAGCGGGGGGCCAGATACGCAGTATTTT.

This clone was detected a few times. The V gene is TRBV4-2, the J gene TRBJ1-6; D is unresolved. The CDR3 contains 12 residues. From germline, CDR1 is LGHNA and CDR2 YNFKEQ. V was pared by 5 bases and J by 13 bases, with 12 bases between. CDR3 coding DNA: TGTGCCAGCAGCTTGGACCAATCGCCCCTCCACTTT. Translating gives CASSLDQSPLHF.

The rearrangement joins TRBV5-1 to TRBJ1-1; D gene unclear. The CDR3 is 15 residues long. Trimming took off 1 base at V and 4 bases at J, with 14 bases between the two ends. CDR1 SGHRS and CDR2 YFSETQ come from the germline V gene. The CDR3 DNA reads as TGCGCCAGCAGCTTGATCACGGGAACTGGCACTGAAGCTTTCTTT. Protein sequence: CASSLITGTGTEAFF.

This clone was recorded at least ten times. V and J are TRBV29-1 and TRBJ2-7; 7 nucleotides match TRBD1. Trimming at V came to 7 bases and at J to 5 bases, leaving 11 bases not matched to a gene. Germline V gene lookup returns CDR1 SQVTM and CDR2 ANQGSEA. The CDR3 contains 13 residues. CDR3 protein: CSAGTEKPNEQYF. CDR3 bases: TGCAGCGCTGGGACAGAAAAACCCAACGAGCAGTACTTC.

This chain joins TRBV4-1 and TRBJ1-2; D possibly corresponds to TRBD1 (6 bases). Trimming pared 0 bases from V and 1 base from J, leaving 15 bases between. Germline CDR1 is MGHRA and CDR2 is YSYEKL. The CDR3 is 17 residues long. The CDR3 DNA reads as TGCGCCAGCAGCCAAGATAAGTGGGCAGGGGTTAACTATGGCTACACCTTC. Its protein is CASSQDKWAGVNYGYTF.